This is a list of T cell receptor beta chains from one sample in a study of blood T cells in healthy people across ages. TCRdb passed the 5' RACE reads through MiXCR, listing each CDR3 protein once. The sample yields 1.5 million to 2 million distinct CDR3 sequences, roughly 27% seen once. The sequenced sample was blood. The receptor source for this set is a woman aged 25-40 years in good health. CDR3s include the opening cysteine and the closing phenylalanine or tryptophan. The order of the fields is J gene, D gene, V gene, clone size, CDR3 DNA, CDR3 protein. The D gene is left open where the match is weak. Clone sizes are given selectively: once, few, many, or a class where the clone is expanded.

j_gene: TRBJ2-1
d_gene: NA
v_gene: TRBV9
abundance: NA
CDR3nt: TGTGCCAGCAGCGTAGTTCCCTCAGGGGGGGCCGGCTACAATGAGCAGTTCTTC
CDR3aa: CASSVVPSGGAGYNEQFF

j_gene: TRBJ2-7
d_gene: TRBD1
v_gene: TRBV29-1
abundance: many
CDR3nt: TGCAGCGTTGAAGAACGGGACAGGGGGCGTGAGCAGTACTTC
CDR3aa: CSVEERDRGREQYF

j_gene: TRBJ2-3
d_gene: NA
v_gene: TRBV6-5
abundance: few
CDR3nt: TGTGCCAGCAGTTACGTGGCGGGACTCACAGATACGCAGTATTTT
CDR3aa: CASSYVAGLTDTQYF

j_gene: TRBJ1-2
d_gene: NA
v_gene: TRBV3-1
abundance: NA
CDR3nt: TGTGCCAGCAGCCCTTCGACAGCGAACTATGGCTACACCTTC
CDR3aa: CASSPSTANYGYTF

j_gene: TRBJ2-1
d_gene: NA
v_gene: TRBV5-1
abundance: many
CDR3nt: TGCGCCAGCAGCTTGGCCGGATCTAGCGACTCCTACAATGAGCAGTTCTTC
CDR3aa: CASSLAGSSDSYNEQFF

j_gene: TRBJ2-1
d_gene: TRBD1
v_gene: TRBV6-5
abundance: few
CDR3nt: TGTGCCAGCAGTCGGACAGGGATCATTGAGCAGTTCTTC
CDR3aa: CASSRTGIIEQFF

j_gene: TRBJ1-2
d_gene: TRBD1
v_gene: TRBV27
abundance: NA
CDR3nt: TGTGCCAGCAGTTTACAGGGGGCGAGCTTCTATGGCTACACCTTC
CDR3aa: CASSLQGASFYGYTF

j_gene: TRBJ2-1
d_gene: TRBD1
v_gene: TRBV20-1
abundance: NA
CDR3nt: TGCAGTGCTAGCCTGTGGGGGACAGGGGTTCCGAGCTCCTACAATGATCAGTTCTTC
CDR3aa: CSASLWGTGVPSSYNDQFF

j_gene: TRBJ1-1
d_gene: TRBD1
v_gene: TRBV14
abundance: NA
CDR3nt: TGTGCCAGCAGCCACGCAGGGGGCGGCGGAGCTTTCTTT
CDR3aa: CASSHAGGGGAFF

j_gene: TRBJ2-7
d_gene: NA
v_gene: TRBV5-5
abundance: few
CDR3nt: TGTGCCAGCAGCCCGGTGGCTTTCAGGGCCTACGAGCAGTACTTC
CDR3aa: CASSPVAFRAYEQYF

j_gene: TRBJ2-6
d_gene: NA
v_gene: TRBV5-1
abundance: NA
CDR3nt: TGCGCCAGCCACTCTACAGGGTCTGGGGCCAACGTCCTGACTTTC
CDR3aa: CASHSTGSGANVLTF

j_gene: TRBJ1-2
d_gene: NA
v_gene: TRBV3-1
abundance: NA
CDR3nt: TGTGCCGGCAGCCAAGAAGGGGCTAAGGGCTACACCTTC
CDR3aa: CAGSQEGAKGYTF

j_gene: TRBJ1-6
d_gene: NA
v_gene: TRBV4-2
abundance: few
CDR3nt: TGTGCCAGCAGCGAGCCGGGTGATGGCAATTCACCCCTCCACTTT
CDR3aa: CASSEPGDGNSPLHF

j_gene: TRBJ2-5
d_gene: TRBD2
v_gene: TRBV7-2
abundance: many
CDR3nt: TGTGCCAGCAGCTTAGGCTCGGGGGGTGGAGAGACCCAGTACTTC
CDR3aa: CASSLGSGGGETQYF

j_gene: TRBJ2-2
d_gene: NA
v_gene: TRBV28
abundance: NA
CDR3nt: TGTGCCAGCAGTCCCCGAGGTGGGCCGAGGACCGGGGAGCTGTTTTTT
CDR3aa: CASSPRGGPRTGELFF

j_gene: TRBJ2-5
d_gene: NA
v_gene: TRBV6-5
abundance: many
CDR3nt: TGTGCCAGCAGTTATAGAGAATCAGAGACCCAGTACTTC
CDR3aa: CASSYRESETQYF

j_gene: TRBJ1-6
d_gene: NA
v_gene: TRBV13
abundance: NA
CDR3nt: TGTGCCAGCAGCTTAGGATACAGACGTTCACCCCTCCACTTT
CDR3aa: CASSLGYRRSPLHF

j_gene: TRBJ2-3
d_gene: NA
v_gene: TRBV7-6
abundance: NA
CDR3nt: TGTGCCAGCAGCTTATTCTCATACAATACAGATACGCAGTATTTT
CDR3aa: CASSLFSYNTDTQYF

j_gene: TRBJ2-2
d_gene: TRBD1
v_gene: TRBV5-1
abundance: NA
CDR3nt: TGCGCCAGCAGCTTGGCTACAGGGGCGAACACCGGGGAGCTGTTTTTT
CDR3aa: CASSLATGANTGELFF

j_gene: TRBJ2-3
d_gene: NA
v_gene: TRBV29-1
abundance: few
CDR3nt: TGCAGCGGTTACGGGGCTGATACGCAGTATTTT
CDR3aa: CSGYGADTQYF

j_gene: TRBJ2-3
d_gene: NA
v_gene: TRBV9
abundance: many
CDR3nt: TGTGCCAGCAGCCCCGGAGGGGGAGATACGCAGTATTTT
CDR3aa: CASSPGGGDTQYF

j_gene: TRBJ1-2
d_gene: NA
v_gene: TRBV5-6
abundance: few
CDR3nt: TGTGCCAGCACAGAGAATAGGGGGATTAACTATGGCTACACCTTC
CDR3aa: CASTENRGINYGYTF

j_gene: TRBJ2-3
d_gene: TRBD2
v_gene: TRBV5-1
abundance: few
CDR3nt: TGCGCCAGCAGCTTGGCTGTAGCGGGGGGCAGGGATACGCAGTATTTT
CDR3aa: CASSLAVAGGRDTQYF

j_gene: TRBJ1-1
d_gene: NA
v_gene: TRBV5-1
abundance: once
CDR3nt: TGCGCCAGCAGCTTGGAAGGCTGGGGAGACGGTGAAGCTTTCTTT
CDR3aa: CASSLEGWGDGEAFF

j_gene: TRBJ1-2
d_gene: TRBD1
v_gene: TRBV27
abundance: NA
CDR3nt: TGTGCCAGCAGCTCGCTCTTGTTGGGACAGGGGTACGGTGGCTACACCTTC
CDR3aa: CASSSLLLGQGYGGYTF

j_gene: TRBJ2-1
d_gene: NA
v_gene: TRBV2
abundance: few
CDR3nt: TGTGCCAGCAAAAACTACAATGAGCAGTTCTTC
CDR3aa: CASKNYNEQFF

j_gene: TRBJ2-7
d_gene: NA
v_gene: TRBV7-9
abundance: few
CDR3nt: TGTGCCAGCAGCTCCCCCCAAGGGGCCTGGGACGAGCAGTACTTC
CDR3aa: CASSSPQGAWDEQYF

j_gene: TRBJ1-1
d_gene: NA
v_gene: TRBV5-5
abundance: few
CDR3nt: TGTGCCAGCAGCTTGTTCGTTATGAACACTGAAGCTTTCTTT
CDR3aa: CASSLFVMNTEAFF

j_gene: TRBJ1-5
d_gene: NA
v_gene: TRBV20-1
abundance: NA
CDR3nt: TGCAGTGCTAGAGATTCCCAGGCCTATCAGCCCCAGCATTTT
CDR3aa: CSARDSQAYQPQHF

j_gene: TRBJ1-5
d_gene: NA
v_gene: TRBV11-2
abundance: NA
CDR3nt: TGTGCCAGCAGCCCGACGGCCAGTCAGCCCCAGCATTTT
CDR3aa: CASSPTASQPQHF

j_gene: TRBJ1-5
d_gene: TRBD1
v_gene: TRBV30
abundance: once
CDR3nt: TGCGCCTGGAGCCGCGGACAGGGACATCAGCCCCAGCATTTT
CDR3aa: CAWSRGQGHQPQHF

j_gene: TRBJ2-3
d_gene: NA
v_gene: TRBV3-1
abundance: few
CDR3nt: TGTGCCTGCAGCCAACTCCTAGGTACGCAGTATTTT
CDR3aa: CACSQLLGTQYF

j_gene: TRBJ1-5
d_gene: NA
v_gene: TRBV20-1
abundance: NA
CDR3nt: TGCAGTGCTAGGCGCCAGGGGCCATCCATACAGCATTTT
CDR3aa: CSARRQGPSIQHF

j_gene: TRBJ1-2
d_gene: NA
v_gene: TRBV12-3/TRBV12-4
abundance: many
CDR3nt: TGTGCCAGCAGTTTTCAGGGCAGATCTGTTGGCTACACCTTC
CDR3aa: CASSFQGRSVGYTF

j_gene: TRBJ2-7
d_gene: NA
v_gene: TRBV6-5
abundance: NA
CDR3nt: TGTGCCAGCAGTTACACGGGTTGGGGTGAGCAGTACTTC
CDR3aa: CASSYTGWGEQYF

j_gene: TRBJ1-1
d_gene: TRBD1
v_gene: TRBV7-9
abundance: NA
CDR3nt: TGTGCCAGCAGCTTAGTCGGGGCAGGGGGCGATGGTACTGAAGCTTTCTTT
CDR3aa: CASSLVGAGGDGTEAFF

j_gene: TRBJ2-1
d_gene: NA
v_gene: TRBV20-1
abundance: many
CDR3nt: TGCAGTGCTGTCCCCCCCGGGGACAATGAGCAGTTCTTC
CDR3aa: CSAVPPGDNEQFF

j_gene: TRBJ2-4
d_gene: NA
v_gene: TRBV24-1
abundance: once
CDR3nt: TGTGCCACCAGTGATTTGCGGATAGCCAAAAACATTCAGTACTTC
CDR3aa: CATSDLRIAKNIQYF

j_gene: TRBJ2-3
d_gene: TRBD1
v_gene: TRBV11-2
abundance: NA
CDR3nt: TGTGCCAGCAGCCAAACATCTCCGGGACAGGGGGGCACAGATACGCAGTATTTT
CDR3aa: CASSQTSPGQGGTDTQYF

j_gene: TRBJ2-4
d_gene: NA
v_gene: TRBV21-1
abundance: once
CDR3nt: TGTGCCAGCAGCCACAGGGCTTGGAGGAGCATTCAGTACTTC
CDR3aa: CASSHRAWRSIQYF

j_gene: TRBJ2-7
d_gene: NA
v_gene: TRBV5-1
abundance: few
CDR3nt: TGCGCCAGCAGCTCGTTGACTAGTAAGCCCGAGCAGTACTTC
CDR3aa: CASSSLTSKPEQYF

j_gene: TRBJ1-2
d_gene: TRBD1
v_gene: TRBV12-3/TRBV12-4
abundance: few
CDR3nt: TGTGCCAGCAGTTTCGGTCGGACAGGGGGCGCAGTCTATGGCTACACCTTC
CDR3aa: CASSFGRTGGAVYGYTF

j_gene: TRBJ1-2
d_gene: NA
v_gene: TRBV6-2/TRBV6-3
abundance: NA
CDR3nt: TGTGCCAGCAGCGGAAGTGACTATGGCTACACCTTC
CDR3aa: CASSGSDYGYTF

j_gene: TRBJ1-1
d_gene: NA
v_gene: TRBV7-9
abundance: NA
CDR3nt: TGTGCCAGCAGCTTAACCCTAAGCGGCGGGGGGCTATCAGCTTTCTTT
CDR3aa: CASSLTLSGGGLSAFF

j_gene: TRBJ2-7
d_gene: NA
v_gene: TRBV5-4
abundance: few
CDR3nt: TGTGCCAGCAGCTTGGGGGACCCTTTTGAGGAGCAGTACTTC
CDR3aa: CASSLGDPFEEQYF

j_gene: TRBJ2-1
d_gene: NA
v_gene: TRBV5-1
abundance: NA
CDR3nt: TGCGCCAGCAGCTTGGATGTAACGGGCGGTGAGCAGTTCTTC
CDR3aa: CASSLDVTGGEQFF

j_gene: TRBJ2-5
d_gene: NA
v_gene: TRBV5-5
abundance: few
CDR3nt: TGTGCCAGCAGCTTTCAAGGGACCCAAGAGACCCAGTACTTC
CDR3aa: CASSFQGTQETQYF

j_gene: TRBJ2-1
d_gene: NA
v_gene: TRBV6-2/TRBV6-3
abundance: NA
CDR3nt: TGTGCCTCCACCGGGACCGGCACATTTGAGCAGTTCTTC
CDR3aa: CASTGTGTFEQFF

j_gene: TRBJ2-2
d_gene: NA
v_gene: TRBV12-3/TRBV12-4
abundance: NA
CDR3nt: TGTGCCAGCGACGGGGGGAACACCGGGGAGCTGTTTTTT
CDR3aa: CASDGGNTGELFF

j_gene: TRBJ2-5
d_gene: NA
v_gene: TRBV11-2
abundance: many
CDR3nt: TGTGCCAGCAGCGGGGGGAGGATTGAGACCCAGTACTTC
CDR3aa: CASSGGRIETQYF